This T cell receptor beta chain was sequenced in a study of shared clonotypes between healthy human individuals. Caucasian adults living in Nashville, Tennessee, provided all samples. Naive CD45RA+ and memory CD45RA-negative subsets were split from CD4+ cells. This table comes from immunoSEQ multiplex PCR, and its TCRdb copy is limited to in-frame clones, with some not included. The data show roughly 2,300,000 clones, about nine tenths seen once. To note about this clone: The antigen remains undetermined.

General study results and limits: Generation probabilities were higher for clonotypes shared across all four sorted-subset donors than for unshared ones.

The CDR3 is 15 residues long. Germline trimming cut 1 base from V and 8 bases from J; bases unmatched to any gene: 10. In germline, CDR1 is SGHAT, CDR2 FQNNGV. The V gene is TRBV11-2, the J gene TRBJ2-5; 7 positions match TRBD2. Input material: naive CD4+ T cells from PBMCs. Specified subset: CD45RA+ positively selected. This receptor was obtained from a man younger than 35 in good health. Some clones in this sample may be carry-over from other donors' samples. The CDR3 sequence is CASSLAASGARTQYF. CDR3 sequence (DNA): TGTGCCAGCAGCTTAGCCGCTAGCGGTGCTCGAACCCAGTACTTC.